These 26 T cell receptor beta chains were all obtained from the same sample, sequenced in a study of cytomegalovirus exposure and HLA in healthy donors. PCR used 60 Vbeta primers and 13 Jbeta primers. Sequenced by immunoSEQ multiplex PCR; TCRdb stores in-frame clones only, minus some. Altogether approximately 130,000 clones are present, about 9.4% being singletons, with the ten largest covering around 6%. Input material: PBMCs. The receptor set was obtained from a woman between 35 and 50 years old in good health and CMV-seropositive.

The gene calls are TRBV19 and TRBJ1-3; no definite D call. Between the trimmed V and J ends, which lost 3 bases and 3 bases, there was a span of 12 bases. From germline, CDR1 is LNHDA and CDR2 SQIVND (reference sequence). The CDR3 is made up of 15 amino acids. Here the CDR3 DNA reads TGTGCCAGTAGTATGGGGAGCATATTTGGAAACACCATATATTTT. This translates into CASSMGSIFGNTIYF.

This clone was seen only a few times. The chain combines TRBV27 with TRBJ1-2; possible D gene TRBD1, 6 bases. This CDR3 has 13 residues. CDR1 MNHEY and CDR2 SMNVEV come from the germline V gene (reference sequence). Deletions cut 5 bases from V and 8 bases from J, with 15 bases between. CDR3 sequence: CASSPQGPGGYTF. The CDR3 region has the DNA TGTGCCAGCAGTCCGCAGGGGCCGGGGGGCTACACCTTC.

This clone was seen more than once but under ten times. The CDR3 sequence is CATRTGDTGELFF. The DNA of the CDR3 is TGTGCCACCAGGACAGGGGACACCGGGGAGCTGTTTTTT. The chain uses TRBV2 and TRBJ2-2; the match to TRBD1 covers 9 bases. CDR3 length: 13 residues. V was clipped by 10 bases and J by 3 bases; unmatched bases: 3. Germline assignment: CDR1 SNHLY and CDR2 FYNNEI. Full variable domain (outside the CDR3, taken from reference TRBV2 and TRBJ2-2): EPEVTQTPSHQVTQMGQEVILRCVPISNHLYFYWYRQILGQKVEFLVSFYNNEISEKSEIFDDQFSVERPDGSNFTLKIRSTKLEDSAMYFCATRTGDTGELFFGEGSRLTVL.

A few counts support this clone. The gene calls are TRBV5-4 and TRBJ1-5; TRBD1 matches at 7 bases. V shed 1 base, J shed 7 bases, and the junction held 5 bases outside the gene matches. The CDR3 is 14 amino acids. The germline gives CDR1 SGHNT, CDR2 YYREEE (reference sequence). The CDR3 sequence: CASSLQGVGQPQHF. The CDR3 nucleotides read TGTGCCAGCAGCTTGCAGGGGGTGGGCCAGCCCCAGCATTTT.

The rearrangement links TRBV5-1 to TRBJ2-3; weak D call: TRBD2 (5 bases). The germline V gene encodes CDR1 SGHRS and CDR2 YFSETQ. The CDR3 has 13 residues. Trimming removed 1 base at V and 4 bases at J, with 7 bases between. Written as DNA, the CDR3 is TGCGCCAGCAGCTTGTTCGGGGCAGATACGCAGTATTTT. It translates to CASSLFGADTQYF.

The V gene is TRBV7-8, the J gene TRBJ1-5; 9 bases match TRBD1. Losses at the gene ends were 6 bases for V and 1 base for J; bases not matched to a gene: 4. CDR1 is SGHVS and CDR2 is FQNEAQ in the germline V gene. CDR3 length equals 15 residues. This CDR3 reads CASRPGQGSNQPQHF. The CDR3 nucleotides are TGTGCCAGCAGACCGGGACAGGGAAGCAATCAGCCCCAGCATTTT.

This clone was counted only a few times. The chain employs TRBV30 and TRBJ1-5, with D uncertain. This CDR3 has 17 residues. The germline V gene encodes CDR1 GTSNPN and CDR2 SVGIG (reference sequence). V lost 0 bases to trimming and J lost 3 bases, with 18 bases between them. In DNA, the CDR3 is TGTGCCTGGAGTGTAGGGCCCTCCCGGGGAGACAATCAGCCCCAGCATTTT. Residues: CAWSVGPSRGDNQPQHF. The variable domain in full, completed from reference TRBV30 and TRBJ1-5, reads SQTIHQWPATLVQPVGSPLSLECTVEGTSNPNLYWYRQAAGRGLQLLFYSVGIGQISSEVPQNLSASRPQDRQFILSSKKLLLSDSGFYLCAWSVGPSRGDNQPQHFGDGTRLSIL.

The chain joins TRBV10-3 to TRBJ1-5; no clear D gene. The CDR3 consists of 15 residues. Germline V lookup: CDR1 ENHRY, CDR2 SYGVKD. Trimming removed 3 bases from V and 5 bases from J, with 14 bases in between. This chain's CDR3 is CAISDVWREDQPQHF. CDR3 sequence (DNA): TGTGCCATCAGTGACGTGTGGAGGGAGGATCAGCCCCAGCATTTT.

This clone occurred a few times. The V and J genes are TRBV10-3 and TRBJ1-4, with 7 bases identical to TRBD1. After removal of 4 bases from V and 4 bases from J, the junction contained 6 bases not matched to a gene. The V gene's germline CDR1 is ENHRY and CDR2 SYGVKD. There are 15 residues in the CDR3. CDR3 DNA: TGTGCCATCAGTGCTAACAGGGGTCTTAATGAAAAACTGTTTTTT. Translating it yields CAISANRGLNEKLFF.

This clone was recorded a few times. This chain uses TRBV10-3 with TRBJ1-5; D is perhaps TRBD1 (6 bases). V dropped 3 bases and J dropped 4 bases, with 13 bases sitting between them. CDR3 length equals 15 residues. Germline CDR1 reads ENHRY; CDR2 reads SYGVKD. CDR3 loop: CAISEMGASNQPQHF. CDR3 nucleotide sequence: TGTGCCATCAGTGAAATGGGGGCTAGTAATCAGCCCCAGCATTTT.

This clone came up a few times. V gene TRBV5-4 combines with J gene TRBJ2-6; 8 bases are a match to TRBD1. Unmatched junction bases numbered 6, after V lost 2 bases and J lost 2 bases. Germline V gene sequence: CDR1 SGHNT, CDR2 YYREEE (reference sequence). The CDR3 runs to 17 residues. This CDR3 reads CASSFGQGVTGANVLTF. The CDR3 DNA reads TGTGCCAGCAGCTTCGGACAGGGAGTAACTGGGGCCAACGTCCTGACTTTC.

The chain combines TRBV2 with TRBJ1-5; the D gene is possibly TRBD1 (5 bases). CDR1 is SNHLY and CDR2 is FYNNEI in the germline V gene. The germline V and J ends were trimmed by 5 bases and 5 bases, with 10 bases remaining between them. The CDR3 is 13 residues long. CDR3 region: CASSWGGDQPQHF. In DNA, the CDR3 is TGTGCCAGCAGTTGGGGGGGAGATCAGCCCCAGCATTTT.

This clone was picked up a small number of times. This chain links TRBV25-1 with TRBJ1-2; D gene uncertain. This CDR3 has 12 amino acids. Germline V gives CDR1 MGHDK, CDR2 SYGVNS. V lost 7 bases and J lost 4, with 10 bases in between. CDR3 DNA sequence: TGTGCCAGCAATGGTCAGGTCTATGGCTACACCTTC. This codes for CASNGQVYGYTF.

Only a few counts were recorded for this clone. V gene TRBV30 combines with J gene TRBJ2-5; 7 positions match TRBD1. The DNA end is more similar to TRBJ2-7, so the J call may be wrong. Germline values: CDR1 GTSNPN, CDR2 SVGIG (reference sequence). This CDR3 is 14 amino acids long. Written as DNA, the CDR3 is TGTGCCTGGAGTCGGACAGGTAGCTCCTACGAGCAGTACTTC. Translated: CAWSRTGSSYEQYF.

This clone was counted only a few times. The chain has TRBV6-4 and TRBJ2-1, with 7 bases that match TRBD1. Germline V gene lookup returns CDR1 MRHNA and CDR2 SNTAGT. This CDR3 is 13 amino acids long. With 5 bases clipped from V and 6 bases from J, the junction kept 4 bases outside the gene matches. The CDR3 is CASSPTGFNEQFF. CDR3 coding DNA: TGTGCCAGCAGTCCGACAGGGTTCAATGAGCAGTTCTTC.

This clone was detected a few times. This rearrangement joins TRBV9 to TRBJ1-4; 8 bases agree with TRBD1. The CDR3 runs to 14 residues. Per germline, CDR1 SGDLS and CDR2 YYNGEE. Losses at the gene ends were 4 bases for V and 8 bases for J; bases not matched to a gene: 7. The DNA of the CDR3 is TGTGCCAGCAGCAGCAGGGGGCTGCGGGAAAAACTGTTTTTT. The encoded protein is CASSSRGLREKLFF.

The sample holds a few counts of this clone. The J gene is TRBJ2-7, the V gene TRBV2, with a tentative D call TRBD1 (5 bases). Looked up from germline, CDR1 is SNHLY and CDR2 is FYNNEI. There are 15 residues in the CDR3. V was shortened by 6 bases and J by 0 bases, with 15 bases between the two germline ends. CDR3 sequence reads: CASSGEQASSYEQYF. DNA for the CDR3: TGTGCCAGCAGCGGAGAACAGGCGAGCTCCTACGAGCAGTACTTC.

In its sample, this clone was seen a few times. For the CDR3, the DNA is TGTGCCAGCAGTGGCGACAGGGGGTACACTGAAGCTTTCTTT. Its protein is CASSGDRGYTEAFF. The gene calls are TRBV6-1 and TRBJ1-1, with 9 positions matching TRBD1. Germline values: CDR1 MNHNS, CDR2 SASEGT. The V segment lost 4 bases and the J segment 3 bases; nucleotides outside the gene matches: 3. The CDR3 extends over 14 amino acids.

This chain joins TRBV5-1 and TRBJ1-5; TRBD1 is a possible D gene (5 bases). This CDR3 has 13 residues. V lost 3 bases and J 8 bases, leaving 12 bases between the germline ends. Germline V lookup: CDR1 SGHRS, CDR2 YFSETQ. The DNA of the CDR3 is TGCGCCAGCAGCTCCGGCCCCAGGGAGCCCCAGCATTTT. Its protein product is CASSSGPREPQHF. Full variable domain (missing parts from reference TRBV5-1 and TRBJ1-5): KAGVTQTPRYLIKTRGQQVTLSCSPISGHRSVSWYQQTPGQGLQFLFEYFSETQRNKGNFPGRFSGRQFSNSRSEMNVSTLELGDSALYLCASSSGPREPQHFGDGTRLSIL.

V gene TRBV9 combines with J gene TRBJ1-1; D not resolved. Germline-derived CDR1 and CDR2 are SGDLS and YYNGEE. The CDR3 is 14 residues long. V lost 0 bases, J lost 4 bases, and 10 bases lay in between. DNA for the CDR3: TGTGCCAGCAGCGTAGATGGAGTCTCCACTGAAGCTTTCTTT. Its translation is CASSVDGVSTEAFF.

The sample holds a few counts of this clone. The gene calls are TRBV7-9 and TRBJ2-7; 8 bases fit TRBD2. After removal of 2 bases from V and 0 bases from J, the junction contained 3 bases not matched to a gene. This CDR3 is 15 amino acids long. Germline CDR1 SEHNR, CDR2 FQNEAQ (reference sequence). This chain's CDR3 is CASSLQRGTSYEQYF. The CDR3 coding sequence is TGTGCCAGCAGCTTACAGCGGGGGACCTCCTACGAGCAGTACTTC.

This clone was observed a few times. The chain employs TRBV6-1 and TRBJ1-6; D is ambiguous. CDR3 size: 15 residues. V was pared by 8 bases and J by 6 bases, with 17 bases between. Germline assignment: CDR1 MNHNS and CDR2 SASEGT. CDR3: CASADRVQPNSPLHF. Here the CDR3 DNA reads TGTGCCAGCGCCGACCGGGTCCAGCCTAATTCACCCCTCCACTTT.

This clone has just a few counts. The CDR3 loop reads CASSASAGREETQYF. The CDR3 bases are TGTGCCAGCAGCGCCTCAGCGGGGCGAGAAGAGACCCAGTACTTC. The genes are TRBV9 and TRBJ2-5; TRBD2 aligns across 7 bases. Unmatched junction bases numbered 8, after V lost 3 bases and J lost 3 bases. The CDR3 is made up of 15 amino acids. Germline values: CDR1 SGDLS, CDR2 YYNGEE.

This clone has just a few counts. The genes are TRBV11-2 and TRBJ1-1; the D is unclear. CDR1 and CDR2 from the germline V gene are SGHAT and FQNNGV. V dropped 0 bases and J dropped 6 bases, with 11 bases sitting between them. The CDR3 consists of 14 residues. CDR3 sequence reads: CASSLERGIAEAFF. CDR3 sequence (DNA): TGTGCCAGCAGCTTAGAGAGAGGGATCGCTGAAGCTTTCTTT.

This clone turned up a few times. The chain is built from TRBV7-2 and TRBJ1-2; 7 bases fit TRBD1. The CDR3 has 15 amino acids. Germline V gene sequence: CDR1 SGHTA, CDR2 FQGNSA. Unmatched junction bases numbered 11, after V lost 4 bases and J lost 6 bases. CDR3 region: CASSSHRGRENGYTF. In DNA, the CDR3 is TGTGCCAGCAGCTCGCACAGGGGAAGGGAAAATGGCTACACCTTC.

This clone appeared a few times. The chain combines TRBV6-6 with TRBJ2-1; no definite D call. V gave up 2 bases and J gave up 6 bases, with 17 bases separating them. Germline loops: CDR1 MNHNY, CDR2 SVGAGI (reference sequence). CDR3 length equals 16 residues. CDR3 protein: CASSYPRSHVSNEQFF. DNA for the CDR3: TGTGCCAGCAGTTACCCTAGGTCTCACGTCTCCAATGAGCAGTTCTTC.